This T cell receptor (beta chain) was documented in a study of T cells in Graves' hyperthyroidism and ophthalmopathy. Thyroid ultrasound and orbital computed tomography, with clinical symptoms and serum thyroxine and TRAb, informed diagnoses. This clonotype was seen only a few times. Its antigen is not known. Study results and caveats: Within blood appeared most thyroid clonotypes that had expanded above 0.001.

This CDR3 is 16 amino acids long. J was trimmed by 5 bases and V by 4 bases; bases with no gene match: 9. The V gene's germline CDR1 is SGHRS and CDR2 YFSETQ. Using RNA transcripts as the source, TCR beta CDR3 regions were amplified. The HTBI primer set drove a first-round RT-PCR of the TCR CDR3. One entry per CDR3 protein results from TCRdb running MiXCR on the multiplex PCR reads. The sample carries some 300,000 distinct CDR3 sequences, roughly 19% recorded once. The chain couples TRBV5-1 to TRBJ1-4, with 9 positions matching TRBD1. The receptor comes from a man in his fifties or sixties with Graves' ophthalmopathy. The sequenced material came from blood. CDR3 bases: TGCGCCAGCAGCAACACGGGACAGGGAACGAATGAAAAACTGTTTTTT. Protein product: CASSNTGQGTNEKLFF. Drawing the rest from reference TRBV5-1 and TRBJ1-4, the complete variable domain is KAGVTQTPRYLIKTRGQQVTLSCSPISGHRSVSWYQQTPGQGLQFLFEYFSETQRNKGNFPGRFSGRQFSNSRSEMNVSTLELGDSALYLCASSNTGQGTNEKLFFGSGTQLSVL.